This TCR beta chain originates from a study of molecular identifiers for immune sequencing clone quantification. Study-wide background: The replicates split RNA from around 18,000 or 91,000 naive CD8 cells five ways and sequenced four.

There are many counts of this clonotype. TCRdb passed the PCR reads through MiXCR, listing each CDR3 protein once. The table lists 350,000 or so distinct CDR3 sequences, over 20% of them singletons. The specimen was naive CD8+ T cells from blood, with Jurkat cell RNA spiked in. Subset: FACS-sorted CD8+CD4-CCR7+CD45RA+ naive T cells. The clonotype was recovered from a human donor in good health. Some libraries in this study had Jurkat cell RNA spiked in.

The CDR3 sequence: CASSATDSNQPQHF. As DNA, the CDR3 is TGTGCCAGCAGTGCGACAGATAGCAATCAGCCCCAGCATTTT. V gene TRBV25-1 combines with J gene TRBJ1-5; weak D call: TRBD1 (5 bases). Germline V gene lookup returns CDR1 MGHDK and CDR2 SYGVNS. The V end was cut by 4 bases, the J end by 0 bases, with 7 bases between. This CDR3 has 14 residues.